This T cell receptor beta chain stems from a study of early T cells in non-severe SARS-CoV-2 infection. Study overall: Sequencing input comprised bulk RNA from unsorted whole blood; chain pairing was not available.

TCRdb ran MiXCR on the 5' RACE reads and lists one entry per CDR3 protein. The sample comprises approximately 70,000 distinct CDR3 sequences, 9.5% to 12% of which are singletons, and 5.5% to 6% rests with the top ten. This clonotype appeared many times. Per germline, CDR1 SGHAT and CDR2 FQNNGV. The V gene end was trimmed by 9 bases and the J gene end by 11 bases; junction bases not matched to a gene: 8. This CDR3 is 11 amino acids long. V gene TRBV11-2 combines with J gene TRBJ1-1; 8 bases are shared with TRBD1. The source material was whole blood, sampled at baseline. The receptor comes from an adult who was a healthcare worker with PCR-confirmed SARS-CoV-2 infection or an uninfected control (not recorded which). Here the CDR3 reads CASTTGAFAFF. CDR3 DNA: TGTGCCAGTACGACAGGGGCATTCGCTTTCTTT.